This T cell receptor beta chain was documented in a study of blood T cell repertoires in COVID-19. In the study overall: The samples span acute and convalescent COVID-19 from the United States, Italy and Spain.

V lost 3 bases and J lost 7; bases outside the gene matches: 9. This CDR3 is 15 amino acids long. Looked up from germline, CDR1 is SGHTA and CDR2 is FQGNSA. As processed by the authors: Reference gene primer amplification in the assay estimated nucleated cell counts. Profiling relied on immunoSEQ multiplex PCR, and the TCRdb table lists in-frame clones only, not all of them. The D gene and trimming were derived from the DNA, and the V and J assignments and clone size from that table. Of about 58,000 clones in the sample, roughly 80% are singletons; the top ten hold around 10%. Sequencing was done on a sample of peripheral blood. This receptor was identified in an elderly man with COVID-19, enrolled during active disease. The chain joins TRBV7-2 to TRBJ1-5, with TRBD1 identical over 7 bases. The CDR3 coding sequence is TGTGCCAGCAGCTTGGGTACAGGGGTGGTACAGCCCCAGCATTTT. Protein product: CASSLGTGVVQPQHF. Complete variable domain (other parts from reference TRBV7-2 and TRBJ1-5): GAGVSQSPSNKVTEKGKDVELRCDPISGHTALYWYRQSLGQGLEFLIYFQGNSAPDKSGLPSDRFSAERTGGSVSTLTIQRTQQEDSAVYLCASSLGTGVVQPQHFGDGTRLSIL.